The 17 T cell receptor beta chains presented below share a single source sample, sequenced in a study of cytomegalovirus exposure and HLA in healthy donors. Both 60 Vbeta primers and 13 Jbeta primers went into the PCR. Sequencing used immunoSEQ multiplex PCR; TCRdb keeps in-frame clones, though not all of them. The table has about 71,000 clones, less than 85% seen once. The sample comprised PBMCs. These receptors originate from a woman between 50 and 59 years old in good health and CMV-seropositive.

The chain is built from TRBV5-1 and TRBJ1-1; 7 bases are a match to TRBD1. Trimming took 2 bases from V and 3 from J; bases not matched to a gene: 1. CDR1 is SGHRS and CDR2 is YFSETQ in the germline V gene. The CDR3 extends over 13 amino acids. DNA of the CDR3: TGCGCCAGCAGCTTTGGACAGGACACTGAAGCTTTCTTT. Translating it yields CASSFGQDTEAFF.

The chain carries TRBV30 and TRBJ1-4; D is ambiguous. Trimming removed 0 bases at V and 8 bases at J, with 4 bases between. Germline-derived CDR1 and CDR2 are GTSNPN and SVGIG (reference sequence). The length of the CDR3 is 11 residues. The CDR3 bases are TGTGCCTGGAGTGTTCTAGAAAAACTGTTTTTT. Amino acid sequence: CAWSVLEKLFF.

In DNA, the CDR3 is TGCAGCGTTGATTACACGACAGGGGGCGTTGGCTACACCTTC. It yields the protein CSVDYTTGGVGYTF. The chain combines TRBV29-1 with TRBJ1-2; 10 bases agree with TRBD1. The junction had 8 bases not matched to a gene; V was cut back by 3 bases and J by 7 bases. The length of the CDR3 is 14 residues. Looked up from germline, CDR1 is SQVTM and CDR2 is ANQGSEA.

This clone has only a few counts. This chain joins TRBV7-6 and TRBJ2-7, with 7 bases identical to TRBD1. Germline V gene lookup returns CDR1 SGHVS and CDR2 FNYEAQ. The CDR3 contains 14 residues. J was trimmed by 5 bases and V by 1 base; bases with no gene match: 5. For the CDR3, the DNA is TGTGCCAGCAGCTTAGTAGGGGGCGTCCACGAGCAGTACTTC. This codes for CASSLVGGVHEQYF. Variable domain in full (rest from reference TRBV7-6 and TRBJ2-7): GAGVSQSPRYKVTKRGQDVALRCDPISGHVSLYWYRQALGQGPEFLTYFNYEAQQDKSGLPNDRFSAERPEGSISTLTIQRTEQRDSAMYRCASSLVGGVHEQYFGPGTRLTVT.

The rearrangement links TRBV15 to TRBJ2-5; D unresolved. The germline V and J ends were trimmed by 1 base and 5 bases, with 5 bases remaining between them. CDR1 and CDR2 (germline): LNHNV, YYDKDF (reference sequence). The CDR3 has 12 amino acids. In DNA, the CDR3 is TGTGCCACCAGCAGAGTTTCGGAGACCCAGTACTTC. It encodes CATSRVSETQYF.

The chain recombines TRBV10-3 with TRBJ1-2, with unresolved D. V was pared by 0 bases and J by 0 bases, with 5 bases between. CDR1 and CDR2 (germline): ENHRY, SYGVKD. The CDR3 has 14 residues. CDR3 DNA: TGTGCCATCAGTGAGTCTACAGCTAACTATGGCTACACCTTC. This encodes CAISESTANYGYTF.

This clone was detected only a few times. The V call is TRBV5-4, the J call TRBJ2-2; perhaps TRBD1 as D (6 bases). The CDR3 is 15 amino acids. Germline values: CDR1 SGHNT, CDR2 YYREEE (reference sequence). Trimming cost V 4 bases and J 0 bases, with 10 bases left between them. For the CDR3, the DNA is TGTGCCAGCAGCAAGGACAGTCCGAACACCGGGGAGCTGTTTTTT. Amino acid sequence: CASSKDSPNTGELFF. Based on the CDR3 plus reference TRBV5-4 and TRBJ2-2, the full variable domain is ETGVTQSPTHLIKTRGQQVTLRCSSQSGHNTVSWYQQALGQGPQFIFQYYREEENGRGNFPPRFSGLQFPNYSSELNVNALELDDSALYLCASSKDSPNTGELFFGEGSRLTVL.

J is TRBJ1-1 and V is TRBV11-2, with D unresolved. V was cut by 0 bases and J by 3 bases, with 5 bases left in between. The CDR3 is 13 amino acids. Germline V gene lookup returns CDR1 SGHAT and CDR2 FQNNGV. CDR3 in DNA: TGTGCCAGCAGCTTAGATCCCTACACTGAAGCTTTCTTT. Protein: CASSLDPYTEAFF.

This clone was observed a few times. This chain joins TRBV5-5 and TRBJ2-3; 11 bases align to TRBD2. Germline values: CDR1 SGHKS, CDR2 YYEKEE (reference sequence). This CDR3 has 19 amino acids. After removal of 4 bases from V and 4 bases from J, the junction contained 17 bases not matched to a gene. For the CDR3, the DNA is TGTGCCAGCAGCCTATACCGTAGCGGGAGGGCCGGGTCCGCAGATACGCAGTATTTT. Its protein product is CASSLYRSGRAGSADTQYF.

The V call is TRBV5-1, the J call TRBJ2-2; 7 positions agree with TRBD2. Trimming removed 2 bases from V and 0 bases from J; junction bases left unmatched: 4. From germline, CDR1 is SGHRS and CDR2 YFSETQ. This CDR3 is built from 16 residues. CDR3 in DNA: TGCGCCAGCAGCTTAGTGGGGGGGACGAACACCGGGGAGCTGTTTTTT. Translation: CASSLVGGTNTGELFF.

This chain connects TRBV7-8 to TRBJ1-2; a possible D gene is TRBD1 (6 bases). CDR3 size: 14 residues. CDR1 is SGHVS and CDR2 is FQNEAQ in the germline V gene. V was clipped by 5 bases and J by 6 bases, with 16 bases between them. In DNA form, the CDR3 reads TGTGCCAGCAGCGGTACCGGGACACCACATGGCTACACCTTC. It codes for CASSGTGTPHGYTF.

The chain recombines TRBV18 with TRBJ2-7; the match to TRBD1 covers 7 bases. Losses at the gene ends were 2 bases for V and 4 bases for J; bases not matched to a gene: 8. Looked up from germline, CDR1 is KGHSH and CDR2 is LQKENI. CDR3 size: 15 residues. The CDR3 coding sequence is TGTGCCAGCTCACCAGGAACAGGGGTGGGTTACGAGCAGTACTTC. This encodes CASSPGTGVGYEQYF.

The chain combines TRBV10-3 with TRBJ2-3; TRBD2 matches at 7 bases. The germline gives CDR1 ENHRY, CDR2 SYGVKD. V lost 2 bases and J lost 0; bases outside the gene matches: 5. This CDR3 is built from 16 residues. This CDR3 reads CAISERLAVSTDTQYF. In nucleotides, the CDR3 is TGTGCCATCAGTGAGAGGCTAGCGGTTAGCACAGATACGCAGTATTTT.

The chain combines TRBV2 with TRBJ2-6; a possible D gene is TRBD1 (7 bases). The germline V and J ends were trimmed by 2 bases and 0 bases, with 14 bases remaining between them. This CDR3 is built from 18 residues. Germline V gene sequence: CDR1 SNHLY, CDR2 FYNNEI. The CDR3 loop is CASSEMEGAYSGANVLTF. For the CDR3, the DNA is TGTGCCAGCAGTGAAATGGAGGGGGCCTACTCTGGGGCCAACGTCCTGACTTTC. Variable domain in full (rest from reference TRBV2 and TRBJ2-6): EPEVTQTPSHQVTQMGQEVILRCVPISNHLYFYWYRQILGQKVEFLVSFYNNEISEKSEIFDDQFSVERPDGSNFTLKIRSTKLEDSAMYFCASSEMEGAYSGANVLTFGAGSRLTVL.

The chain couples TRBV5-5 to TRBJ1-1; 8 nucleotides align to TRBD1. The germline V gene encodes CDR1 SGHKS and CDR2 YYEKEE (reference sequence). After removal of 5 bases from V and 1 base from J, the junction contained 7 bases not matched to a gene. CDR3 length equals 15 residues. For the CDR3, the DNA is TGTGCCAGCAGTTCTTGGACAGGGAGGAACACTGAAGCTTTCTTT. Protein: CASSSWTGRNTEAFF.

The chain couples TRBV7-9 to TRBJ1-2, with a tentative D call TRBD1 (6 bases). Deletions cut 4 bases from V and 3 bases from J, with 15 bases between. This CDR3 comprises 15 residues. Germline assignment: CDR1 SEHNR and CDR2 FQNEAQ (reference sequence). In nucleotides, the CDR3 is TGTGCCAGCAGCTCCATTTTAACAGGGTACTATGGCTACACCTTC. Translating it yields CASSSILTGYYGYTF.

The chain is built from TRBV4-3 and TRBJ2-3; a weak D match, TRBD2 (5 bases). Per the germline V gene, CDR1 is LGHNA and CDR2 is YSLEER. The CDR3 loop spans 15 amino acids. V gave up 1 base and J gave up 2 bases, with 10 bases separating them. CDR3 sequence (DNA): TGCGCCAGCAGCCAAGCGCGGGCTACCACAGATACGCAGTATTTT. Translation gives CASSQARATTDTQYF.